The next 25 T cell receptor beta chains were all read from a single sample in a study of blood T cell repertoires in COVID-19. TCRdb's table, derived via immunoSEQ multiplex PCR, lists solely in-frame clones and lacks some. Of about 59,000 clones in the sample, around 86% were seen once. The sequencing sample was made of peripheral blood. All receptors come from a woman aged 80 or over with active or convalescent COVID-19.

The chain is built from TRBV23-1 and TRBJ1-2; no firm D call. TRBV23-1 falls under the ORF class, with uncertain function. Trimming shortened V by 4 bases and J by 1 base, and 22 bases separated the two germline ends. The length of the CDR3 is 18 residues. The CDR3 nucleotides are TGCGCCAGCAGTCCCCCTCGGAGGGTAGAATTGGTTAACTATGGCTACACCTTC. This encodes CASSPPRRVELVNYGYTF.

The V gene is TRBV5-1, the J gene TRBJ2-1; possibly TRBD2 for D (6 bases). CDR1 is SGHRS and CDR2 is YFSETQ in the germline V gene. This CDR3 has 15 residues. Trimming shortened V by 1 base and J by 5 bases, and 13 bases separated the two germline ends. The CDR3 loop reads CASSLPRLGDNEQFF. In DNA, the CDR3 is TGCGCCAGCAGCTTGCCTAGACTAGGGGACAATGAGCAGTTCTTC.

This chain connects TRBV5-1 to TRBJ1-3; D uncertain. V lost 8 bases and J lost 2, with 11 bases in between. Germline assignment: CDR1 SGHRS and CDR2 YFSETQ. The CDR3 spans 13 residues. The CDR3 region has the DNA TGCGCCAGTATGGAGGCCACTGGAAACACCATATATTTT. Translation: CASMEATGNTIYF. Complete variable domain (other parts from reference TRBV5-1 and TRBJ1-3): KAGVTQTPRYLIKTRGQQVTLSCSPISGHRSVSWYQQTPGQGLQFLFEYFSETQRNKGNFPGRFSGRQFSNSRSEMNVSTLELGDSALYLCASMEATGNTIYFGEGSWLTVV.

Written as DNA, the CDR3 is TGTGCCAGCAGCGACGACAGGACTCAAGAGACCCAGTACTTC. Translation: CASSDDRTQETQYF. This chain joins TRBV2 and TRBJ2-5, with a possible D match to TRBD1 (6 bases). The CDR3 runs to 14 residues. V shed 6 bases and J shed 2 bases, with 13 bases lying between them. CDR1 is SNHLY and CDR2 is FYNNEI in the germline V gene.

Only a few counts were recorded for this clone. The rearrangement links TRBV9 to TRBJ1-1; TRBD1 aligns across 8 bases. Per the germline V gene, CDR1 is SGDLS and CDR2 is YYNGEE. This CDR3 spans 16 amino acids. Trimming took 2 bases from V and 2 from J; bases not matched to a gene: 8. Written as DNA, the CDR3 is TGTGCCAGCAGCGTTTACCCGGACAGGGACAACACTGAAGCTTTCTTT. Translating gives CASSVYPDRDNTEAFF.

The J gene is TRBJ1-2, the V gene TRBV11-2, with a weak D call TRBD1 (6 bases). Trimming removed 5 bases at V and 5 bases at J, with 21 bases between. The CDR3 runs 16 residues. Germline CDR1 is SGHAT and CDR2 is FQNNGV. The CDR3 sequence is CASSATLQGSGYGYTF. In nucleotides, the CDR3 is TGTGCCAGCAGCGCGACCTTACAGGGATCCGGGTATGGCTACACCTTC.

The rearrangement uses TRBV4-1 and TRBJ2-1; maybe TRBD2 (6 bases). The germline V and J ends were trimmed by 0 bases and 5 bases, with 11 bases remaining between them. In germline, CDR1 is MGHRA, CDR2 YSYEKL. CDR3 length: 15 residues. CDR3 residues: CASSQDQRGNNEQFF. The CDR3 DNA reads TGCGCCAGCAGCCAAGATCAACGGGGGAACAATGAGCAGTTCTTC.

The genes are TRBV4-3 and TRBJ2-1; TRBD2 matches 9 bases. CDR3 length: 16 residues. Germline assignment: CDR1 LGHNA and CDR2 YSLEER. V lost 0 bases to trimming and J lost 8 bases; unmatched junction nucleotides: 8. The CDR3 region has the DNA TGCGCCAGCAGCCAAGAAGGCCTAGCGGGGATTTATGAGCAGTTCTTC. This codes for CASSQEGLAGIYEQFF.

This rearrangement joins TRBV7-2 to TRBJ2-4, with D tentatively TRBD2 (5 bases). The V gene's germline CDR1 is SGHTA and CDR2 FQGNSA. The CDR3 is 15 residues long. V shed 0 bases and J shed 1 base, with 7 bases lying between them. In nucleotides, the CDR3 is TGTGCCAGCAGCTTAGCAGTAGCGGCCAAAAACATTCAGTACTTC. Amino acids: CASSLAVAAKNIQYF.

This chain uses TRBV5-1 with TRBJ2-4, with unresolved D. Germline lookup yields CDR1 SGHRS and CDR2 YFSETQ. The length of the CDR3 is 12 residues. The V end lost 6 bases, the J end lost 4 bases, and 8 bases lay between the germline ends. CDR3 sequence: CASKSSKNIQYF. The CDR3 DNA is TGCGCCAGCAAATCTTCGAAAAACATTCAGTACTTC.

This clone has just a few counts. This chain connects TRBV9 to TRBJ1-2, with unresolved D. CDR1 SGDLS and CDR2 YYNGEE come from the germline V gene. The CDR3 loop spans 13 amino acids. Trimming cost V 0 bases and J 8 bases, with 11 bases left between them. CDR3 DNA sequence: TGTGCCAGCAGCGTAGCGGACTCAAGAGGCTACACCTTC. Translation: CASSVADSRGYTF.

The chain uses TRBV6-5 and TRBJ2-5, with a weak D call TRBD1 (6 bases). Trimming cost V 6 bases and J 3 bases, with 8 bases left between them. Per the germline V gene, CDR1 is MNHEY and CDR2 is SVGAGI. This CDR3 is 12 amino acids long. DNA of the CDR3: TGTGCCAGCAGCGGACAGAAAGAGACCCAGTACTTC. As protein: CASSGQKETQYF.

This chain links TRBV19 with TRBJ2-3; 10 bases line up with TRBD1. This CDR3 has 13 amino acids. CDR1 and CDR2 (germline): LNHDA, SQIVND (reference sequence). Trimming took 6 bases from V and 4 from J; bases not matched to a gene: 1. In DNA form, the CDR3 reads TGTGCCAGTAGCGGACAGGGGGCAGATACGCAGTATTTT. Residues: CASSGQGADTQYF.

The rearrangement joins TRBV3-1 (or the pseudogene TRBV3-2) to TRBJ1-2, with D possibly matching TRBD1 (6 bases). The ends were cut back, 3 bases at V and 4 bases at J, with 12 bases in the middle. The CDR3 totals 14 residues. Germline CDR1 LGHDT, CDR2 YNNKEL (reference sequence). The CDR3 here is CASSQGHIFYGYTF. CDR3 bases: TGTGCCAGCAGCCAGGGACATATCTTCTATGGCTACACCTTC.

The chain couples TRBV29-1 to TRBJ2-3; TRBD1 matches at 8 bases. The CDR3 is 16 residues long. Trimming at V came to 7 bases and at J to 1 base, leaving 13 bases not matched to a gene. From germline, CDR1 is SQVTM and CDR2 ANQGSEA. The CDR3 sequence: CSGWGETGAGTDTQYF. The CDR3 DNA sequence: TGCAGCGGCTGGGGGGAGACAGGGGCCGGCACAGATACGCAGTATTTT.

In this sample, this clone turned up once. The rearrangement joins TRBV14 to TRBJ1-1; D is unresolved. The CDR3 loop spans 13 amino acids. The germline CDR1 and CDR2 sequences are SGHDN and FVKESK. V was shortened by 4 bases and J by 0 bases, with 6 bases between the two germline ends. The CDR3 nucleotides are TGTGCCAGCAGCCGTGGAGTGAACACTGAAGCTTTCTTT. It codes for CASSRGVNTEAFF.

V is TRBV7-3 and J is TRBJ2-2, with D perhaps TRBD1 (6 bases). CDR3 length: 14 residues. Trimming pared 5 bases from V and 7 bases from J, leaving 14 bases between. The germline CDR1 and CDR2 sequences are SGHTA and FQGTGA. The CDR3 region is CASSLTGTSGELFF. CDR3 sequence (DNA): TGTGCCAGCAGCCTGACGGGGACAAGCGGGGAGCTGTTTTTT.

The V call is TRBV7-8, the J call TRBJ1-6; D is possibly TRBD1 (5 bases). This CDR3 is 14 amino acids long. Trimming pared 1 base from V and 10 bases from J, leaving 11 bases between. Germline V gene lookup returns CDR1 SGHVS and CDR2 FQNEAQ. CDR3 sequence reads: CASSLGQGGSPLHF. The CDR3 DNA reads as TGTGCCAGCAGCTTAGGCCAGGGAGGCTCACCCCTCCACTTT.

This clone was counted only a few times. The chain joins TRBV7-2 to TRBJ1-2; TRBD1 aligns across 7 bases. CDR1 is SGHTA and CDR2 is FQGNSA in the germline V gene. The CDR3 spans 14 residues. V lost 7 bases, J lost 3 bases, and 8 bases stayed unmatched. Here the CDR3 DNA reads TGTGCCAGCACCTTTAACCAGGGGGACTATGGCTACACCTTC. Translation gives CASTFNQGDYGYTF.

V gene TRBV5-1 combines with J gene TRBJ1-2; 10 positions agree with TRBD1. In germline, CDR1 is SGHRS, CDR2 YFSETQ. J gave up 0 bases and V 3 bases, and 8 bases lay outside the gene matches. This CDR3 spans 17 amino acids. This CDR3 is CASSSPEGQGPNYGYTF. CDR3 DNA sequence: TGCGCCAGCAGCTCCCCGGAGGGACAGGGGCCTAACTATGGCTACACCTTC.

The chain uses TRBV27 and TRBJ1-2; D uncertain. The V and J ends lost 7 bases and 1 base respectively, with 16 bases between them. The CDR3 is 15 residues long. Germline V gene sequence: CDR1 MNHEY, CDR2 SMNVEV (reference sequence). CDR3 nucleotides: TGTGCCAGCACCTCACTCGAGGACTTTAACTATGGCTACACCTTC. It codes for CASTSLEDFNYGYTF.

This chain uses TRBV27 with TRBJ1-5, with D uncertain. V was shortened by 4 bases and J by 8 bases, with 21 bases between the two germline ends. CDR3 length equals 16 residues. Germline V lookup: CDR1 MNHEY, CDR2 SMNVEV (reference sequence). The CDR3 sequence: CASSSYGSFEVKPQHF. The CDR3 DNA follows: TGTGCCAGCAGTTCCTACGGCTCATTCGAGGTGAAGCCCCAGCATTTT.

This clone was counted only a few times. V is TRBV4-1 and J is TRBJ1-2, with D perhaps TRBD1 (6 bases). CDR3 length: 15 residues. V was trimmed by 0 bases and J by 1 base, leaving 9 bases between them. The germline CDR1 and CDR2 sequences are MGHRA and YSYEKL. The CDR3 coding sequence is TGCGCCAGCAGCCAAGACGGCAGGGGTAACTATGGCTACACCTTC. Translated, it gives CASSQDGRGNYGYTF.

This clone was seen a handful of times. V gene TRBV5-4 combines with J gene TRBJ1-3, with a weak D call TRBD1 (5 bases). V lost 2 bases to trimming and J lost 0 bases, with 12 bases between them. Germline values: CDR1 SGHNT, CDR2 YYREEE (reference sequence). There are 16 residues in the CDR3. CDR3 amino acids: CASSFGGANSGNTIYF. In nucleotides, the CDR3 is TGTGCCAGCAGCTTCGGCGGGGCGAACTCTGGAAACACCATATATTTT.

CDR3 amino acids: CASSKRRVDRESYEQYF. The DNA for the CDR3 is TGTGCCAGCAGCAAAAGGAGAGTGGACAGAGAGAGTTACGAGCAGTACTTC. The chain carries TRBV21-1 and TRBJ2-7; the DNA was not used to check the table's D call, TRBD1. TRBV21-1 is described as a pseudogene. The CDR3 is 17 amino acids.